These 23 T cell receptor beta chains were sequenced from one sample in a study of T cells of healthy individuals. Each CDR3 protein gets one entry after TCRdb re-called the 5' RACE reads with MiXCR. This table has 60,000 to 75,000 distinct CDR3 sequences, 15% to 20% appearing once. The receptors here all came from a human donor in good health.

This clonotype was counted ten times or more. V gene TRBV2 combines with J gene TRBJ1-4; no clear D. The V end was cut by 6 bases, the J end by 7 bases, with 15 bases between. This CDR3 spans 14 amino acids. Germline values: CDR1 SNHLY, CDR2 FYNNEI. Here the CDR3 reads CASSPHLRSEKLFF. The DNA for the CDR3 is TGTGCCAGCAGCCCACACCTCAGGAGTGAAAAACTGTTTTTT.

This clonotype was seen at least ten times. CDR3 nucleotide sequence: TGTGCCAGCAGACAACAGGGGAAAAATTCACCCCTCCACTTT. Residues: CASRQQGKNSPLHF. The V call is TRBV11-2, the J call TRBJ1-6; 7 bases are shared with TRBD1. This CDR3 has 14 amino acids. Germline trimming cut 6 bases from V and 7 bases from J; bases unmatched to any gene: 6. Germline V gene data show CDR1 as SGHAT and CDR2 as FQNNGV.

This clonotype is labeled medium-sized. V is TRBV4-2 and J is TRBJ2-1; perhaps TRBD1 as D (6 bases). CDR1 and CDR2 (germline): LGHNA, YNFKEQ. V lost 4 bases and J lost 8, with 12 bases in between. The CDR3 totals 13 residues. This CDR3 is CASSPSWGHEQFF. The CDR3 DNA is TGTGCCAGCAGCCCCTCTTGGGGGCATGAGCAGTTCTTC.

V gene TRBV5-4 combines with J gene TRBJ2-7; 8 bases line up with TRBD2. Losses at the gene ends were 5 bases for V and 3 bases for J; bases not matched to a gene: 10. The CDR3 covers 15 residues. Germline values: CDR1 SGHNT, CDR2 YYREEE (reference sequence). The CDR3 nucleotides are TGTGCCAGCAGACCTGGACTAGCCGAGATCTACGAGCAGTACTTC. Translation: CASRPGLAEIYEQYF.

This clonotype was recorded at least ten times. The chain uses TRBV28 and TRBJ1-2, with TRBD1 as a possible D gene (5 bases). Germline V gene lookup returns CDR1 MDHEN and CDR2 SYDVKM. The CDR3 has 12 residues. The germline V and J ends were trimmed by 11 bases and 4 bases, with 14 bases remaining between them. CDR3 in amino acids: CAATGTAYGYTF. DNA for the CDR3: TGTGCCGCCACCGGGACGGCCTATGGCTACACCTTC.

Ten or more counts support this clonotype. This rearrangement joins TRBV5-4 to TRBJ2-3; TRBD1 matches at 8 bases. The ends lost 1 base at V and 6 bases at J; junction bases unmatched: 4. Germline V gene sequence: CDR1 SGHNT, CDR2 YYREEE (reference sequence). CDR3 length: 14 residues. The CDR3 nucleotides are TGTGCCAGCAGCTTGAGTCAGGGGGCGGATACGCAGTATTTT. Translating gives CASSLSQGADTQYF.

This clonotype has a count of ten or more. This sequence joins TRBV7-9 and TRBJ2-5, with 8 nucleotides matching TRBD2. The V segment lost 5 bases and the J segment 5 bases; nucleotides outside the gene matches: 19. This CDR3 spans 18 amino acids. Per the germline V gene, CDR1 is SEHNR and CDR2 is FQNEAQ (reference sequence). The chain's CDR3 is CASSHLLGAGDFWETQYF. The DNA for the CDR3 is TGTGCCAGCAGCCATCTCCTAGGAGCGGGAGATTTCTGGGAGACCCAGTACTTC.

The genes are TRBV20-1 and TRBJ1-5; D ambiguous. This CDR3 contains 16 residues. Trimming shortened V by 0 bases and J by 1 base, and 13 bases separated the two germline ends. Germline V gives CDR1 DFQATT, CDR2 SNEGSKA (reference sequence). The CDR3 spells CSARDVTGRSNQPQHF. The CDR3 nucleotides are TGCAGTGCTAGAGACGTCACGGGTCGGAGCAATCAGCCCCAGCATTTT.

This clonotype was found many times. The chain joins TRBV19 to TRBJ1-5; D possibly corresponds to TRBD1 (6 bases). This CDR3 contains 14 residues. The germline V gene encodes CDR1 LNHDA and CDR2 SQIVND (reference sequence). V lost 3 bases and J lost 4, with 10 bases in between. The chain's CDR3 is CASSIEGGNQPQHF. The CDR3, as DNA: TGTGCCAGTAGTATTGAAGGGGGAAATCAGCCCCAGCATTTT.

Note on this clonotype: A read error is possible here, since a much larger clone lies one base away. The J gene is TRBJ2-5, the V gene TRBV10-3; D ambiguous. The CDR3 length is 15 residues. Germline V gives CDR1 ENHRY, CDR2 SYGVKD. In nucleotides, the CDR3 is TGTGCCATCAGTAAGTCGAATGCGATATCAGAGACCCAGTACTTC. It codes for CAISKSNAISETQYF.

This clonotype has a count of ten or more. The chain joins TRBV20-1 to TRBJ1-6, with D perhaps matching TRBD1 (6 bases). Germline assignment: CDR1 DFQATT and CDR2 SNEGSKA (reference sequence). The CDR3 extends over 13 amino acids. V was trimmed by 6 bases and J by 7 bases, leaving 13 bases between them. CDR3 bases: TGCAGTGCGGCGGGAGGGGGAAATTCACCCCTCCACTTT. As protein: CSAAGGGNSPLHF.

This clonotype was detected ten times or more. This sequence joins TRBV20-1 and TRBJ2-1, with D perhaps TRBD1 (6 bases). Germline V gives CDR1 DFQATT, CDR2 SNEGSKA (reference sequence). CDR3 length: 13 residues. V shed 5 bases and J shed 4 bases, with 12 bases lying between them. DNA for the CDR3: TGCAGTGCTTATCTACAGGGTTACAATGAGCAGTTCTTC. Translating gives CSAYLQGYNEQFF.

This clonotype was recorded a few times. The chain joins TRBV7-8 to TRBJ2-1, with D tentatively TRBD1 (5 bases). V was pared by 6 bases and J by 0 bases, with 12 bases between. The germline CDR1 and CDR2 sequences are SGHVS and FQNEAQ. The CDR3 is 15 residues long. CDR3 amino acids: CASSVQGSSYNEQFF. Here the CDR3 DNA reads TGTGCCAGCAGTGTTCAGGGCAGCTCCTACAATGAGCAGTTCTTC. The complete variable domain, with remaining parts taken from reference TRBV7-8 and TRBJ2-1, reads GAGVSQSPRYKVAKRGQDVALRCDPISGHVSLFWYQQALGQGPEFLTYFQNEAQLDKSGLPSDRFFAERPEGSVSTLKIQRTQQEDSAVYLCASSVQGSSYNEQFFGPGTRLTVL.

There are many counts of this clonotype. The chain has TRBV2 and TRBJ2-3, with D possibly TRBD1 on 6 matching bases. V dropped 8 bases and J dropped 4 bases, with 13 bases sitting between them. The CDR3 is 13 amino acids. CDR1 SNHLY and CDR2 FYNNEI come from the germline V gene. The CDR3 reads CASCRQAPDTQYF. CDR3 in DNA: TGTGCCAGCTGTCGACAGGCGCCAGATACGCAGTATTTT.

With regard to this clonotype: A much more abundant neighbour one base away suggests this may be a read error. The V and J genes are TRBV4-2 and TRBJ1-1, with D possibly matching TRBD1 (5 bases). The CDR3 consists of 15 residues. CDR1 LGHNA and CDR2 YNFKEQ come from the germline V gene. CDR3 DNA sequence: TGTGTCAGCAGCCAAGGACGGGGGGTGAACACTGAAGCTTTCTTT. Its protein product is CVSSQGRGVNTEAFF.

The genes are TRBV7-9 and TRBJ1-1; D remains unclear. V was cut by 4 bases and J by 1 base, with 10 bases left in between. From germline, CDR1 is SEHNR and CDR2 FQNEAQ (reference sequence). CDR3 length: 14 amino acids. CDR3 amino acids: CASSSRLGNTEAFF. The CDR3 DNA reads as TGTGCCAGCAGCTCAAGACTAGGGAACACTGAAGCTTTCTTT.

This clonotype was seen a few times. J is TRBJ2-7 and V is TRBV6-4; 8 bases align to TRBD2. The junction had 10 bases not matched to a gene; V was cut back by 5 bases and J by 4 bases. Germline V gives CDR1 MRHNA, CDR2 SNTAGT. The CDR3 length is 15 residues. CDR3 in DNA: TGTGCCAGCAGTAAGAGCGGGAGCGTGTGTTACGAGCAGTACTTC. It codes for CASSKSGSVCYEQYF.

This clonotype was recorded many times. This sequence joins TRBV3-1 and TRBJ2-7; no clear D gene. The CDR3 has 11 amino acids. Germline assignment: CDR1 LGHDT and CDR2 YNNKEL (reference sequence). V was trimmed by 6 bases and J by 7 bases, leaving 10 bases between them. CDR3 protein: CASSSPREQYF. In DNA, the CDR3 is TGTGCCAGCAGTTCACCCCGGGAGCAGTACTTC.

The CDR3 sequence is CASSLVQGEYTEAFF. In nucleotides, the CDR3 is TGCGCCAGCAGCTTGGTCCAGGGGGAGTACACTGAAGCTTTCTTT. This rearrangement joins TRBV5-1 to TRBJ1-1, with 7 bases identical to TRBD1. The CDR3 length is 15 residues. The junction had 5 bases not matched to a gene; V was cut back by 0 bases and J by 3 bases. The V gene's germline CDR1 is SGHRS and CDR2 YFSETQ.

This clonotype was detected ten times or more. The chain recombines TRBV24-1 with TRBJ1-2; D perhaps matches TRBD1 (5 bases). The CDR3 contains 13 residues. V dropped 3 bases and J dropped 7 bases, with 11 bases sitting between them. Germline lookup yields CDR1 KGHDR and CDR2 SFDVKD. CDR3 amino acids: CATSDRGIRGYTF. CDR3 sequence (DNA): TGTGCCACCAGTGATCGGGGGATACGTGGCTACACCTTC.

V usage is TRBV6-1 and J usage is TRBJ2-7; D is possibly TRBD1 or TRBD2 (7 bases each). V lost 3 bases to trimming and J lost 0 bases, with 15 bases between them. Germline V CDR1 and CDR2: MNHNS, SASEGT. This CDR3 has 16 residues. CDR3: CASSEPGGTASYEQYF. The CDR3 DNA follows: TGTGCCAGCAGTGAGCCCGGGGGGACAGCCTCCTACGAGCAGTACTTC.

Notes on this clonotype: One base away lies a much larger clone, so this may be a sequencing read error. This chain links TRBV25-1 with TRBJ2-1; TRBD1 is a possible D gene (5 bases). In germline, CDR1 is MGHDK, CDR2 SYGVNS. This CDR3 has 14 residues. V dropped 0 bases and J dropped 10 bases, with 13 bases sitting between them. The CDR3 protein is CASSEYFDSYEQFF. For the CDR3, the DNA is TGTGCCAGCAGTGAATATTTTGACAGCTACGAGCAGTTCTTC.

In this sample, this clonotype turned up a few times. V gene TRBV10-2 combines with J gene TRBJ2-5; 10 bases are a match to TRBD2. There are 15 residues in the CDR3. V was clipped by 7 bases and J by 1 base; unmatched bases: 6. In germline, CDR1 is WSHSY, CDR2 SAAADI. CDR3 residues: CASKELAGTQETQYF. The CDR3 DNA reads TGCGCCAGCAAGGAACTAGCGGGAACCCAAGAGACCCAGTACTTC.